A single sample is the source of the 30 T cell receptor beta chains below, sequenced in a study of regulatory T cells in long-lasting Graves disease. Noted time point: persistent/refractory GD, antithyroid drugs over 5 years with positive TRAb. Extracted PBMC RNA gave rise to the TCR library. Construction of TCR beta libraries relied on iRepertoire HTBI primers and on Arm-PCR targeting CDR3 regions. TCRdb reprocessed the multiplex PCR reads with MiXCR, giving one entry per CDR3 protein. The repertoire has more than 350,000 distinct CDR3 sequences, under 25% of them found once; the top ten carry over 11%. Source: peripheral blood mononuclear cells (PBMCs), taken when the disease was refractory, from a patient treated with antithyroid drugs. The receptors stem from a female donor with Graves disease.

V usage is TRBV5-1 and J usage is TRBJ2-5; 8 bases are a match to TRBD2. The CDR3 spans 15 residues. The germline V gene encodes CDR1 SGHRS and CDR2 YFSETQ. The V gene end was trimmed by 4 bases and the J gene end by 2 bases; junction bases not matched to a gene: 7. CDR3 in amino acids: CASSLQAGAQETQYF. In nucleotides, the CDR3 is TGCGCCAGCAGCCTGCAAGCGGGAGCTCAAGAGACCCAGTACTTC. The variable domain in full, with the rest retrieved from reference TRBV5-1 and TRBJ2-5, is KAGVTQTPRYLIKTRGQQVTLSCSPISGHRSVSWYQQTPGQGLQFLFEYFSETQRNKGNFPGRFSGRQFSNSRSEMNVSTLELGDSALYLCASSLQAGAQETQYFGPGTRLLVL.

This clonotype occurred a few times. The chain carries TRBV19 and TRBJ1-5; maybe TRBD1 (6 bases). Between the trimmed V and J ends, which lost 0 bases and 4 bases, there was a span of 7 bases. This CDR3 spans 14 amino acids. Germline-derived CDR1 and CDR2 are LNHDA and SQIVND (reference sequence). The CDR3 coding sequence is TGTGCCAGTAGTATAGACAGGGGAAATCAGCCCCAGCATTTT. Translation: CASSIDRGNQPQHF.

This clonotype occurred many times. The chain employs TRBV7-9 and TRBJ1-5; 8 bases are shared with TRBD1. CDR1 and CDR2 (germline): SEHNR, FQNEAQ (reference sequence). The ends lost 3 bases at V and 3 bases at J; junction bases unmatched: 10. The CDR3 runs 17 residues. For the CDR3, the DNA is TGTGCCAGCAGCTTTTCCGTGAGGACAGGGACCAATCAGCCCCAGCATTTT. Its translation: CASSFSVRTGTNQPQHF. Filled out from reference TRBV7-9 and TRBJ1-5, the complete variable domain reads DTGVSQNPRHKITKRGQNVTFRCDPISEHNRLYWYRQTLGQGPEFLTYFQNEAQLEKSRLLSDRFSAERPKGSFSTLEIQRTEQGDSAMYLCASSFSVRTGTNQPQHFGDGTRLSIL.

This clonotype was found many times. The CDR3 sequence is CASSSGAGRDYGYTF. DNA of the CDR3: TGTGCCAGCAGTTCCGGGGCGGGGAGGGACTATGGCTACACCTTC. The rearrangement links TRBV28 to TRBJ1-2; a weak D match, TRBD1 (5 bases). The CDR3 is 15 residues long. The V gene lost 4 bases and the J gene lost 3 bases, with 15 bases spanning the gap. Germline CDR1 is MDHEN and CDR2 is SYDVKM.

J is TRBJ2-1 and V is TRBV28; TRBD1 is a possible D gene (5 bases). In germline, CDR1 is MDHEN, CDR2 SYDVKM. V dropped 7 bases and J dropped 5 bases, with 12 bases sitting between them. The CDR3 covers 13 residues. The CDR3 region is CASNPPGNNEQFF. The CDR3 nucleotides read TGTGCCAGCAATCCCCCAGGGAACAATGAGCAGTTCTTC.

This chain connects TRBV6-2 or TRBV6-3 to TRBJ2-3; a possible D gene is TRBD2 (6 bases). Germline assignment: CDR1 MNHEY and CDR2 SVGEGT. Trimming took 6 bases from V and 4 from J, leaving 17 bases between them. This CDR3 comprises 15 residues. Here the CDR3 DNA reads TGTGCCAGCAGGTCCGGCGGGAAAGGCGCAGATACGCAGTATTTT. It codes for CASRSGGKGADTQYF.

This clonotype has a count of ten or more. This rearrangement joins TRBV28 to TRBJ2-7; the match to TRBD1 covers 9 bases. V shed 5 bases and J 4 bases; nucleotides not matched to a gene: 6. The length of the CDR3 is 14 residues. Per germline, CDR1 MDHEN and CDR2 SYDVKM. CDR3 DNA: TGTGCCAGCAGTCGGACAGGGGCCCGTTACGAGCAGTACTTC. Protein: CASSRTGARYEQYF.

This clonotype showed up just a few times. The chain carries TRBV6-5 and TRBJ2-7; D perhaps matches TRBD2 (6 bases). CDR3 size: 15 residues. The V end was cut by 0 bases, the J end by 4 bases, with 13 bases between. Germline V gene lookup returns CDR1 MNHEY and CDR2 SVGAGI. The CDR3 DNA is TGTGCCAGCAGTTACTCTAGGGCGGGAACGTACGAGCAGTACTTC. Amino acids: CASSYSRAGTYEQYF.

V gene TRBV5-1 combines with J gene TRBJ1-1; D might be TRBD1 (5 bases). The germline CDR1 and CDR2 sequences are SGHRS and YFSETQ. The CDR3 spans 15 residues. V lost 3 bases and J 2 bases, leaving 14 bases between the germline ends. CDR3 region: CASSSWGGSNTEAFF. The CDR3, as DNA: TGCGCCAGCAGCTCCTGGGGCGGGTCAAACACTGAAGCTTTCTTT.

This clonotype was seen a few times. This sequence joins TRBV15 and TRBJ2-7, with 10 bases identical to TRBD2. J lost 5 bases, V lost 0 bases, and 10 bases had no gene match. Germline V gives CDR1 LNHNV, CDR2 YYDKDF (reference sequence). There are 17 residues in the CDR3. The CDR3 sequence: CATSRELAGKDSNEQYF. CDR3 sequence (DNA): TGTGCCACCAGCAGAGAACTAGCGGGAAAGGATTCTAACGAGCAGTACTTC.

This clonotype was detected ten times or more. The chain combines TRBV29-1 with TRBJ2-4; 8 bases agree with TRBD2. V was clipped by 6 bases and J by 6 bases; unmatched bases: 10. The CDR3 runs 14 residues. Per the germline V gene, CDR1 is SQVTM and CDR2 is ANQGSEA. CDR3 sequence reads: CSVAGAGDGNIQYF. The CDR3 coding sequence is TGCAGCGTCGCTGGAGCGGGAGATGGAAACATTCAGTACTTC.

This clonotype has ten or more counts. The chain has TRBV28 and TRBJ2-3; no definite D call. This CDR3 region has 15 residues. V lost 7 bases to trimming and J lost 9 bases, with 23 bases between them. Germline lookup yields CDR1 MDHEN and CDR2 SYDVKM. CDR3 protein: CASTLNVSPRNTQYF. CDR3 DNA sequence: TGTGCCAGCACCTTGAACGTAAGCCCCAGAAACACGCAGTATTTT.

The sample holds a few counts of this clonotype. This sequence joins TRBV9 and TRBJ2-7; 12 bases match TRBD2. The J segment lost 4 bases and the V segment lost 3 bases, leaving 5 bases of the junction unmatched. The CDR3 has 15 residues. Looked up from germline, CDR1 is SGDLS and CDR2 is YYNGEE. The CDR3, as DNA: TGTGCCAGCAGCGGGCCGACTAGCGGGAGTTACGAGCAGTACTTC. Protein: CASSGPTSGSYEQYF.

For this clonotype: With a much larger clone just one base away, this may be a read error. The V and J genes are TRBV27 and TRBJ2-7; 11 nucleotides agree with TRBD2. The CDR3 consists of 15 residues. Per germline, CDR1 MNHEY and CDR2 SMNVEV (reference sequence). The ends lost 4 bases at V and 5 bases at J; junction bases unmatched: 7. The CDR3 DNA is TGTGCCAGCAGTTCTCTGGGACTAGCGGTTGACGAGCAGTACTTC. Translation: CASSSLGLAVDEQYF.

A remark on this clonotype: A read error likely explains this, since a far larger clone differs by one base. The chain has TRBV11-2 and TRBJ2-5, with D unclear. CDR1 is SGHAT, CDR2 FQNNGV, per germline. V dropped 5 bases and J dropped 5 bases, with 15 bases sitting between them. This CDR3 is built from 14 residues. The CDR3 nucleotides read TGTGCCAGCAGCAGTGACGGGTTGAGGGAGACCCAGTACTTC. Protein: CASSSDGLRETQYF.

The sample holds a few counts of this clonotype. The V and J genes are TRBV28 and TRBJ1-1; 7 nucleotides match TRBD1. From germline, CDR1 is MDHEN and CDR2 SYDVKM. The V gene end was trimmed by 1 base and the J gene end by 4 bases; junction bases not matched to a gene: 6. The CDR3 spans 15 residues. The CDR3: CASSLSPTGSTEAFF. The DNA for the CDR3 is TGTGCCAGCAGTTTATCCCCGACAGGGTCCACTGAAGCTTTCTTT. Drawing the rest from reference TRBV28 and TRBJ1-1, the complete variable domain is DVKVTQSSRYLVKRTGEKVFLECVQDMDHENMFWYRQDPGLGLRLIYFSYDVKMKEKGDIPEGYSVSREKKERFSLILESASTNQTSMYLCASSLSPTGSTEAFFGQGTRLTVV.

For the CDR3, the DNA is TGTGCCAGCAGCCTGGGATCTAGCGGGATGTTTGCAGATACGCAGTATTTT. It specifies CASSLGSSGMFADTQYF. The chain couples TRBV11-2 to TRBJ2-3; TRBD2 agrees at 9 bases. CDR3 length equals 17 residues. Per germline, CDR1 SGHAT and CDR2 FQNNGV. The junction had 13 bases not matched to a gene; V was cut back by 5 bases and J by 4 bases.

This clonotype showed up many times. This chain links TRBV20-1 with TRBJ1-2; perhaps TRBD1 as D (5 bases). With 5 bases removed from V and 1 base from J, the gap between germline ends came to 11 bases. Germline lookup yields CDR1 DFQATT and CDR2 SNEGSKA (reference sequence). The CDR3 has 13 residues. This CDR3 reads CSAHHDSNYGYTF. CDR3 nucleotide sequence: TGCAGTGCTCACCACGACAGTAACTATGGCTACACCTTC.

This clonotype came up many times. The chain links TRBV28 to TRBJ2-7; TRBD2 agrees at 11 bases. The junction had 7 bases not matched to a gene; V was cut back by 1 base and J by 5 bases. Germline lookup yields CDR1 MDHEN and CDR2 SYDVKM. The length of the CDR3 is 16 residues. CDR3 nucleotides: TGTGCCAGCAGTTTATATGTAGCGGGAGGGCTCCACGAGCAGTACTTC. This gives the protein CASSLYVAGGLHEQYF.

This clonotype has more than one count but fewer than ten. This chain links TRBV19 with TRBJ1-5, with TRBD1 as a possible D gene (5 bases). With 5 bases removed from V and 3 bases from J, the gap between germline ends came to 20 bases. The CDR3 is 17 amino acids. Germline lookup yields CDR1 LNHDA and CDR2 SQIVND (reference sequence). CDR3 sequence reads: CASSRLAGGGDNQPQHF. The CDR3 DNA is TGTGCCAGTAGTCGCCTGGCCGGTGGGGGGGACAATCAGCCCCAGCATTTT.

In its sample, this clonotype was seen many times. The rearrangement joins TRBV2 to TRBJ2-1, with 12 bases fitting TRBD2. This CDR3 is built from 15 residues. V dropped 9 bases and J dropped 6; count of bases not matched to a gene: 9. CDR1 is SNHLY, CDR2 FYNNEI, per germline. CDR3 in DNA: TGTGCCAGTGTTAGACTAGCGGGAGTCTCCAATGAGCAGTTCTTC. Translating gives CASVRLAGVSNEQFF.

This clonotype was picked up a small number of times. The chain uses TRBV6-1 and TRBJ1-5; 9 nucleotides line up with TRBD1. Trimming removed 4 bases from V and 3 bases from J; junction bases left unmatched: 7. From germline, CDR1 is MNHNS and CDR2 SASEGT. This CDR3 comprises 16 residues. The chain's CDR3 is CASSGTGTGNNQPQHF. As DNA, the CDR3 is TGTGCCAGCAGTGGAACCGGGACAGGGAACAATCAGCCCCAGCATTTT.

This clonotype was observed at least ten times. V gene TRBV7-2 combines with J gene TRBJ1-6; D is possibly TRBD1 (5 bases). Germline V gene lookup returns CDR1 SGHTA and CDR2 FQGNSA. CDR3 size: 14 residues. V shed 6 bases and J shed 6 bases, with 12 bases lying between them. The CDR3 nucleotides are TGTGCCAGCAGTGCAGGGACGGCTAATTCACCCCTCCACTTT. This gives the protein CASSAGTANSPLHF. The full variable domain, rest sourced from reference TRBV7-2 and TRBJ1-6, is GAGVSQSPSNKVTEKGKDVELRCDPISGHTALYWYRQSLGQGLEFLIYFQGNSAPDKSGLPSDRFSAERTGGSVSTLTIQRTQQEDSAVYLCASSAGTANSPLHFGNGTRLTVT.

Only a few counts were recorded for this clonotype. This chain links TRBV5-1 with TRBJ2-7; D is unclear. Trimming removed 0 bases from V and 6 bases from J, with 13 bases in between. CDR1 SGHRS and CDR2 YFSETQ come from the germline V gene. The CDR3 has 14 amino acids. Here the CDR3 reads CASSLDPSSGEQYF. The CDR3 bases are TGCGCCAGCAGCTTGGATCCTAGTTCGGGCGAGCAGTACTTC.

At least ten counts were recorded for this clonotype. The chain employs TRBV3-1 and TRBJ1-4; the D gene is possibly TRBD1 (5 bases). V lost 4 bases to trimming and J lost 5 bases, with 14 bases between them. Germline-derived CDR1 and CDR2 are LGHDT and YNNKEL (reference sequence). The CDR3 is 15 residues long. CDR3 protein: CASSPTPGLNEKLFF. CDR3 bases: TGTGCCAGCAGCCCTACCCCAGGGTTGAATGAAAAACTGTTTTTT.

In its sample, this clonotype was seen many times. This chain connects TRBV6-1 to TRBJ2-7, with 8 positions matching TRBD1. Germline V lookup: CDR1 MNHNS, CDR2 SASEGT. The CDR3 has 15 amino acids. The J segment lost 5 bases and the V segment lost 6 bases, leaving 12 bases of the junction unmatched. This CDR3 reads CASRTRTGFGNEQYF. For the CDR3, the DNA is TGTGCCAGCAGAACCCGGACAGGGTTCGGAAACGAGCAGTACTTC.

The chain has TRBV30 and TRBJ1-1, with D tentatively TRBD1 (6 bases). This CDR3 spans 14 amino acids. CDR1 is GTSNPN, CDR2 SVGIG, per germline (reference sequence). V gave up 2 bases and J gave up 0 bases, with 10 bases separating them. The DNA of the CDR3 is TGTGCCTGGAGTCCAAGGACAGTGAACACTGAAGCTTTCTTT. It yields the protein CAWSPRTVNTEAFF.

CDR3 nucleotides: TGTGCCAGCTCACAGGACAGTAGTCAGCCCCAGCATTTT. Protein sequence: CASSQDSSQPQHF. The chain has TRBV18 and TRBJ1-5, with a tentative D call TRBD1 (6 bases). Germline CDR1 and CDR2: KGHSH and LQKENI. The CDR3 consists of 13 residues. Trimming removed 4 bases at V and 6 bases at J, with 10 bases between.

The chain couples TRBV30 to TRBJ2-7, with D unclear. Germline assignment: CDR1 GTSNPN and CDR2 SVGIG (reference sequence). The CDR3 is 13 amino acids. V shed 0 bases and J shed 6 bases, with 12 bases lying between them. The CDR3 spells CAWSVQLRSEQYF. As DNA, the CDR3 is TGTGCCTGGAGTGTACAACTTAGGAGCGAGCAGTACTTC.

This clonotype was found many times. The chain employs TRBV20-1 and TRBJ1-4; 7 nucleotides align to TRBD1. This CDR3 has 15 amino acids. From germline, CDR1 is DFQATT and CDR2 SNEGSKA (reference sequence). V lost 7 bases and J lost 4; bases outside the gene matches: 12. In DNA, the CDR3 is TGCAGTGTCGGAACCAAGGGGGCCCTTAATGAAAAACTGTTTTTT. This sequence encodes CSVGTKGALNEKLFF.